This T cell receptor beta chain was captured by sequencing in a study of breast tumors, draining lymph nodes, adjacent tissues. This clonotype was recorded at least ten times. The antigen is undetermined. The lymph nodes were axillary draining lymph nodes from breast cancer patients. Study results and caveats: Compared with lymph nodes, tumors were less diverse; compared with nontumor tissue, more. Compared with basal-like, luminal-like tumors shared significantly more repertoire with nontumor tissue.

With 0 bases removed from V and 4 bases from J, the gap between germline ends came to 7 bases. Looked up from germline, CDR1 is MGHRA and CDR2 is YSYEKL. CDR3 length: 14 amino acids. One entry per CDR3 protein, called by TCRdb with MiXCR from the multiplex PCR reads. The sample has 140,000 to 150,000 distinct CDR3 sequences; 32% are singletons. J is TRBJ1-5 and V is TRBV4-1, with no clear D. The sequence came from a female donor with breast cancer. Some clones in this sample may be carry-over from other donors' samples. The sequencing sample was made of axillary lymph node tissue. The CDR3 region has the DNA TGCGCCAGCAGCCAAGAAGGGTGGAATCAGCCCCAGCATTTT. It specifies CASSQEGWNQPQHF.